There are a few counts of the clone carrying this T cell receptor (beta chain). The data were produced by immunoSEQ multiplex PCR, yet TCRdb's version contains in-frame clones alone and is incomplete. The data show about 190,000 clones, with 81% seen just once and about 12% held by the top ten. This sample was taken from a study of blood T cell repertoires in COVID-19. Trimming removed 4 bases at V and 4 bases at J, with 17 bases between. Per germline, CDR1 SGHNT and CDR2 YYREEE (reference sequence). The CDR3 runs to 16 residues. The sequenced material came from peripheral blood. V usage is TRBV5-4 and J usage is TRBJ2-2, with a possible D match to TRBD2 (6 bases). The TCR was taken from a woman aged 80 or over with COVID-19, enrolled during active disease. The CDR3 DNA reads TGTGCCAGCAGCCATAGGAGGGTCCAGGGCACCGGGGAGCTGTTTTTT. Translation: CASSHRRVQGTGELFF.